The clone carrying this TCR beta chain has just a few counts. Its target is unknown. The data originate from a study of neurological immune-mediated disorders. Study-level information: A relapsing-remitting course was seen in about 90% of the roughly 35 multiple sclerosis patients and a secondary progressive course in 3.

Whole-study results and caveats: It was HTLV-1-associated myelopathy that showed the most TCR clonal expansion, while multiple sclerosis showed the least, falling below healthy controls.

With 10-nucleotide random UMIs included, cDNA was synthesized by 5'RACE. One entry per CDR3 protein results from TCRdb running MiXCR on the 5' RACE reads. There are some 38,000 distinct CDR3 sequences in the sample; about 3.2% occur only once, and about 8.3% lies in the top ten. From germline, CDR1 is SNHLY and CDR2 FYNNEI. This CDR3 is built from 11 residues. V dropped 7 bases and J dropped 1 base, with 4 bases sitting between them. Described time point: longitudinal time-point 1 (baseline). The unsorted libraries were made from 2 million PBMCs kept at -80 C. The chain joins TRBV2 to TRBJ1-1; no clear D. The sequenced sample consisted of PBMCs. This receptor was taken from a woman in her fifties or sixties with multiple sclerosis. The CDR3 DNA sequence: TGTGCCAGCACAGCGAACACTGAAGCTTTCTTT. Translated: CASTANTEAFF.